One sample yielded the 31 T cell receptor beta chains listed below, sequenced in a study of T cell responses to AZD1222 COVID-19 vaccine. Here immunoSEQ multiplex PCR was the method, and the copy in TCRdb shows in-frame clones only, minus some. In the table there are some 130,000 clones, 85% to 95% of which are singletons. The specimen was peripheral blood, collected 28 days after the second AZD1222 dose. The source of these receptors is an adult who received the AZD1222 COVID-19 vaccine.

The rearrangement links TRBV21-1 to TRBJ1-1; the table calls TRBD1, which could not be checked here. TRBV21-1 is reported as a pseudogene. This CDR3 contains 13 residues. CDR3 amino acids: CASSKGQNTEAFF. The CDR3 DNA reads as TGTGCCAGCAGCAAAGGACAGAACACTGAAGCTTTCTTT.

This clone was seen just once. The V call is TRBV7-9, the J call TRBJ2-5; maybe TRBD1 (5 bases). V was pared by 7 bases and J by 0 bases, with 15 bases between. This CDR3 region has 15 residues. Germline CDR1 SEHNR, CDR2 FQNEAQ (reference sequence). CDR3 nucleotide sequence: TGTGCCAGCACCCCCCTTAACAGGTACCAAGAGACCCAGTACTTC. It encodes CASTPLNRYQETQYF.

The CDR3 protein is CASSRDRYYGYTF. The DNA for the CDR3 is TGTGCCAGCAGTCGGGACAGGTACTATGGCTACACCTTC. The chain employs TRBV28 and TRBJ1-2; TRBD1 agrees at 8 bases. The CDR3 contains 13 residues. J lost 3 bases, V lost 5 bases, and 2 bases had no gene match. CDR1 is MDHEN and CDR2 is SYDVKM in the germline V gene.

This chain joins TRBV10-3 and TRBJ2-1; D gene ambiguous. This CDR3 contains 17 residues. V was pared by 2 bases and J by 3 bases, with 17 bases between. Per the germline V gene, CDR1 is ENHRY and CDR2 is SYGVKD. This CDR3 is CAISEVEKSWSYNEQFF. CDR3 DNA sequence: TGTGCCATCAGTGAGGTAGAAAAGTCATGGAGCTACAATGAGCAGTTCTTC.

This rearrangement joins TRBV6-5 to TRBJ1-6, with 10 bases identical to TRBD1. CDR1 and CDR2 from the germline V gene are MNHEY and SVGAGI. The V segment lost 4 bases and the J segment 8 bases; nucleotides outside the gene matches: 5. The CDR3 loop spans 15 amino acids. Written as DNA, the CDR3 is TGTGCCAGCAGTTCCCCGGGACAGGGGCATTCACCCCTCCACTTT. Residues: CASSSPGQGHSPLHF.

This sequence joins TRBV2 and TRBJ1-3; a possible D gene is TRBD1 (6 bases). V was cut by 8 bases and J by 4 bases, with 12 bases left in between. Germline V gene data show CDR1 as SNHLY and CDR2 as FYNNEI. This CDR3 region has 13 residues. CDR3 residues: CASDLGQGNTIYF. Here the CDR3 DNA reads TGTGCCAGCGATTTAGGACAGGGAAACACCATATATTTT.

This clone came up once. CDR3 in amino acids: CAISESSSNQPQHF. CDR3 nucleotides: TGTGCCATCAGTGAGTCGAGCAGCAATCAGCCCCAGCATTTT. The chain joins TRBV10-3 to TRBJ1-5; unclear D gene. Trimming shortened V by 0 bases and J by 1 base, and 4 bases separated the two germline ends. Germline V gene data show CDR1 as ENHRY and CDR2 as SYGVKD. There are 14 residues in the CDR3.

The chain employs TRBV4-1 and TRBJ1-3, with D perhaps matching TRBD1 (6 bases). This CDR3 has 16 residues. Between the trimmed V and J ends, which lost 0 bases and 0 bases, there was a span of 9 bases. Germline V CDR1 and CDR2: MGHRA, YSYEKL. The CDR3 nucleotides read TGCGCCAGCAGCCAAGAAGGGGGGAACTCTGGAAACACCATATATTTT. Protein: CASSQEGGNSGNTIYF.

The V gene is TRBV5-1, the J gene TRBJ1-3; D perhaps matches TRBD1 (5 bases). Between the trimmed V and J ends, which lost 4 bases and 0 bases, there was a span of 14 bases. Germline V gives CDR1 SGHRS, CDR2 YFSETQ. The CDR3 has 16 amino acids. As DNA, the CDR3 is TGCGCCAGCAGCGGGGGAGACGCACGCTCTGGAAACACCATATATTTT. Translating it yields CASSGGDARSGNTIYF.

V is TRBV4-1 and J is TRBJ2-3; 11 bases fit TRBD2. Germline CDR1 and CDR2: MGHRA and YSYEKL. Trimming took 0 bases from V and 0 from J; bases not matched to a gene: 2. The CDR3 sequence is 17 residues long. CDR3 in DNA: TGCGCCAGCAGCCAAGATGCTAGCGGGGGGAGCACAGATACGCAGTATTTT. Translated, it gives CASSQDASGGSTDTQYF.

V gene TRBV19 combines with J gene TRBJ2-5; 9 nucleotides line up with TRBD1. This CDR3 is built from 14 residues. The J segment lost 5 bases and the V segment lost 5 bases, leaving 6 bases of the junction unmatched. Germline CDR1 reads LNHDA; CDR2 reads SQIVND (reference sequence). CDR3 in DNA: TGTGCCAGTAGTGCTACAGGGGGCGAGGAGACCCAGTACTTC. This translates into CASSATGGEETQYF.

As DNA, the CDR3 is TGCGCCAGCAGCCATCCTAGGCAGGTACTAGGCGGTTCACCCCTCCACTTT. Translating gives CASSHPRQVLGGSPLHF. The chain has TRBV4-3 and TRBJ1-6; D remains unclear. Trimming removed 3 bases at V and 9 bases at J, with 21 bases between. Germline CDR1 reads LGHNA; CDR2 reads YSLEER. The CDR3 extends over 17 amino acids.

The chain carries TRBV7-8 and TRBJ2-1; D is perhaps TRBD1 (6 bases). Trimming took off 2 bases at V and 6 bases at J, with 11 bases between the two ends. This CDR3 is built from 14 residues. Germline CDR1 is SGHVS and CDR2 is FQNEAQ. Here the CDR3 reads CASSLFGGGNEQFF. Here the CDR3 DNA reads TGTGCCAGCAGCTTATTTGGGGGCGGCAATGAGCAGTTCTTC.

This chain joins TRBV13 and TRBJ2-7; the D gene could be TRBD1 or TRBD2 (6 bases each). This CDR3 contains 15 residues. V shed 5 bases and J shed 7 bases, with 21 bases lying between them. Germline V gene data show CDR1 as PRHDT and CDR2 as FYEKMQ (reference sequence). CDR3 DNA sequence: TGTGCCAGCAGCACATACGGGGGCGATGCGAGAGAGCAGTACTTC. This gives the protein CASSTYGGDAREQYF.

The chain links TRBV15 to TRBJ1-3, with D maybe TRBD1 (5 bases). V lost 0 bases, J lost 2 bases, and 8 bases lay in between. The germline V gene encodes CDR1 LNHNV and CDR2 YYDKDF (reference sequence). The CDR3 loop spans 15 amino acids. The CDR3, as DNA: TGTGCCACCAGCAGAGACAGGGTTGCTGGAAACACCATATATTTT. It codes for CATSRDRVAGNTIYF.

The V gene is TRBV7-2, the J gene TRBJ1-2, with TRBD1 matching 8 bases. CDR3 length equals 16 residues. J was trimmed by 6 bases and V by 1 base; bases with no gene match: 10. CDR1 is SGHTA, CDR2 FQGNSA, per germline. CDR3 DNA: TGTGCCAGCAGCTTAGGTGCATCGGACAGGGTAAATGGCTACACCTTC. It translates to CASSLGASDRVNGYTF.

V gene TRBV28 combines with J gene TRBJ1-1, with D unclear. The V end was cut by 4 bases, the J end by 8 bases, with 26 bases between. This CDR3 comprises 17 residues. Germline CDR1 reads MDHEN; CDR2 reads SYDVKM. The CDR3 spells CASSSTHLGVGRVEAFF. The CDR3 bases are TGTGCCAGCAGTTCCACCCATTTGGGTGTGGGTAGGGTAGAAGCTTTCTTT.

The V gene is TRBV5-1, the J gene TRBJ2-2; a possible D gene is TRBD1 (5 bases). Germline lookup yields CDR1 SGHRS and CDR2 YFSETQ. The CDR3 loop spans 15 amino acids. The V end was cut by 6 bases, the J end by 5 bases, with 17 bases between. The CDR3 here is CASKQGWVKTGELFF. CDR3 DNA: TGCGCCAGCAAGCAGGGCTGGGTAAAAACCGGGGAGCTGTTTTTT. Together with reference TRBV5-1 and TRBJ2-2, the CDR3 gives the full variable domain: KAGVTQTPRYLIKTRGQQVTLSCSPISGHRSVSWYQQTPGQGLQFLFEYFSETQRNKGNFPGRFSGRQFSNSRSEMNVSTLELGDSALYLCASKQGWVKTGELFFGEGSRLTVL.

J is TRBJ1-5 and V is TRBV6-2 or TRBV6-3; D call uncertain. Germline CDR1 reads MNHEY; CDR2 reads SVGEGT. V was cut by 2 bases and J by 4 bases, with 6 bases left in between. This CDR3 has 13 residues. The CDR3 here is CASSYGRNQPQHF. CDR3 bases: TGTGCCAGCAGTTACGGTCGGAATCAGCCCCAGCATTTT.

V gene TRBV12-3 or TRBV12-4 combines with J gene TRBJ1-4, with a weak D call TRBD1 (5 bases). CDR3 length: 13 amino acids. The V and J ends lost 7 bases and 8 bases respectively, with 14 bases between them. This CDR3 reads CASKEGDEEKLFF. The CDR3 region has the DNA TGTGCCAGCAAGGAAGGGGACGAAGAAAAACTGTTTTTT.

This clone was seen a handful of times. The CDR3 end shows no conserved phenylalanine or tryptophan, and so a read error is likely. The limits of the CDR3 on the DNA are not certain, so only TCRdb's listed CDR3 is given. J is TRBJ1-2 and V is TRBV5-6; TRBD1 reflects the table's D call only, with no check against the DNA. Germline assignment: CDR1 SGHDT and CDR2 YYEEEE. The CDR3 spans 12 residues, counting both ends. CDR3 amino acids: CASSLGDRASFA.

This clone was found a few times. V usage is TRBV6-5 and J usage is TRBJ1-1; D unclear. Germline CDR1 reads MNHEY; CDR2 reads SVGAGI. The CDR3 has 11 amino acids. The V and J ends lost 6 bases and 1 base respectively, with 3 bases between them. This CDR3 reads CASRGNTEAFF. The CDR3 DNA sequence: TGTGCCAGCAGGGGGAACACTGAAGCTTTCTTT.

The J gene is TRBJ1-1, the V gene TRBV10-3; D might be TRBD1 (6 bases). Germline lookup yields CDR1 ENHRY and CDR2 SYGVKD. Trimming took off 4 bases at V and 3 bases at J, with 15 bases between the two ends. CDR3 length: 15 amino acids. CDR3 sequence (DNA): TGTGCCATCAGTGGGACCTACCGACAGGACACTGAAGCTTTCTTT. Protein product: CAISGTYRQDTEAFF.

This chain joins TRBV19 and TRBJ2-4, with D perhaps TRBD1 or TRBD2 (5 bases each). Germline assignment: CDR1 LNHDA and CDR2 SQIVND (reference sequence). Trimming cost V 1 base and J 0 bases, with 7 bases left between them. This CDR3 region has 15 residues. The CDR3 DNA follows: TGTGCCAGTAGTATAGGAGGGGTAGCCAAAAACATTCAGTACTTC. This encodes CASSIGGVAKNIQYF.

This clone appeared a single time. The rearrangement joins TRBV6-2 or TRBV6-3 to TRBJ2-3; 7 bases are a match to TRBD1. Germline CDR1 is MNHEY and CDR2 is SVGEGT. CDR3 length: 16 residues. The J segment lost 0 bases and the V segment lost 5 bases, leaving 8 bases of the junction unmatched. This CDR3 is CASSRGRGPSTDTQYF. The CDR3, as DNA: TGTGCCAGCAGTAGGGGGCGCGGGCCTAGCACAGATACGCAGTATTTT.

This clone is a singleton in its sample. J is TRBJ2-4 and V is TRBV3-1 (or the pseudogene TRBV3-2); D is perhaps TRBD1 (6 bases). This CDR3 region has 16 residues. The germline V and J ends were trimmed by 0 bases and 8 bases, with 17 bases remaining between them. The germline gives CDR1 LGHDT, CDR2 YNNKEL (reference sequence). This CDR3 is CASSQEVGTLSDIQYF. The CDR3 DNA follows: TGTGCCAGCAGCCAAGAAGTTGGGACATTGTCGGACATTCAGTACTTC.

The rearrangement links TRBV2 to TRBJ1-1; the D gene is possibly TRBD1 (6 bases). The CDR3 contains 14 residues. The V and J ends lost 6 bases and 2 bases respectively, with 13 bases between them. Germline-derived CDR1 and CDR2 are SNHLY and FYNNEI. The CDR3 spells CASSNLQGNTEAFF. CDR3 DNA: TGTGCCAGCAGCAATTTACAGGGTAACACTGAAGCTTTCTTT.

In nucleotides, the CDR3 is TGTGCCAGCAGTTCATCCAGAGAGGGGAATTCACCCCTCCACTTT. Its protein product is CASSSSREGNSPLHF. The chain employs TRBV28 and TRBJ1-6; a weak D match, TRBD1 (5 bases). CDR3 size: 15 residues. Germline CDR1 is MDHEN and CDR2 is SYDVKM. Trimming took off 4 bases at V and 7 bases at J, with 14 bases between the two ends.

The chain has TRBV5-8 and TRBJ1-2; D perhaps matches TRBD1 (6 bases). Trimming stripped 0 bases from V and 7 bases from J, with 10 bases between. This CDR3 is 13 amino acids long. Germline V gene lookup returns CDR1 SGHTS and CDR2 YDEGEE. The CDR3 DNA is TGTGCCAGCAGCTTGGTGACCAGGGGTGGCTACACCTTC. It codes for CASSLVTRGGYTF.

A single count supports this clone. The chain combines TRBV19 with TRBJ1-2; D gene unclear. Trimming left V 7 bases short and J 4 bases short, with 19 bases between. The CDR3 has 15 amino acids. CDR1 and CDR2 from the germline V gene are LNHDA and SQIVND (reference sequence). This CDR3 is CASTAGLSGSYGYTF. In DNA, the CDR3 is TGTGCCAGTACGGCCGGGCTTAGCGGGAGCTATGGCTACACCTTC.

The chain has TRBV21-1 and TRBJ1-1. TRBV21-1 is annotated as a pseudogene. The CDR3 is 13 amino acids. CDR3 in DNA: TGTGCCAGCCTTTTAGCACTGAACACTGAAGCTTTCTTT. Translation: CASLLALNTEAFF.